These 21 T cell receptor beta chains came from one sample sequenced in a study of blood T cell repertoires in COVID-19. Here immunoSEQ multiplex PCR was the method, and the copy in TCRdb shows in-frame clones only, minus some. The sample has 50,000 to 65,000 clones; about 90% are singletons. The sequencing sample was made of peripheral blood. The receptors were gathered from a woman older than 75 with COVID-19, enrolled during active disease.

V is TRBV12-5 and J is TRBJ2-1, with TRBD2 as a possible D gene (6 bases). CDR1 is LGHNT and CDR2 is FRNRAP in the germline V gene. V dropped 8 bases and J dropped 6 bases, with 14 bases sitting between them. CDR3 length: 13 residues. CDR3 amino acids: CASRRGVGNEQFF. The CDR3 nucleotides are TGTGCTAGTCGGCGGGGCGTGGGCAATGAGCAGTTCTTC.

In this sample, this clone turned up once. The rearrangement uses TRBV7-2 and TRBJ2-5; 12 bases match TRBD2. Per germline, CDR1 SGHTA and CDR2 FQGNSA. The CDR3 totals 16 residues. V lost 5 bases to trimming and J lost 4 bases; unmatched junction nucleotides: 8. The CDR3 DNA reads as TGTGCCAGCAGCGCCTCTAGCGGGGGGGCCAGAGAGACCCAGTACTTC. Translation: CASSASSGGARETQYF.

This clone was picked up a small number of times. The V gene is TRBV7-9, the J gene TRBJ2-3; 8 nucleotides align to TRBD2. The CDR3 extends over 16 amino acids. Germline V gene data show CDR1 as SEHNR and CDR2 as FQNEAQ (reference sequence). Trimming took 4 bases from V and 5 from J; bases not matched to a gene: 11. DNA for the CDR3: TGTGCCAGCAGCTCCTTAGGCGGGGGGCATAAAGATACGCAGTATTTT. It yields the protein CASSSLGGGHKDTQYF.

The J gene is TRBJ2-2, the V gene TRBV27; D is uncertain. CDR1 is MNHEY and CDR2 is SMNVEV in the germline V gene (reference sequence). There are 14 residues in the CDR3. V dropped 0 bases and J dropped 0 bases, with 2 bases sitting between them. DNA of the CDR3: TGTGCCAGCAGTTTATCTACGAACACCGGGGAGCTGTTTTTT. Its translation is CASSLSTNTGELFF.

This clone was counted only a few times. V gene TRBV6-5 combines with J gene TRBJ1-1; 8 nucleotides line up with TRBD1. Trimming removed 6 bases from V and 0 bases from J; junction bases left unmatched: 6. Germline values: CDR1 MNHEY, CDR2 SVGAGI. The CDR3 has 15 residues. As DNA, the CDR3 is TGTGCCAGCAGCTCCGACAGGGGCGTGAACACTGAAGCTTTCTTT. Translation gives CASSSDRGVNTEAFF.

The chain employs TRBV6-6 and TRBJ2-2; 9 bases match TRBD1. V lost 5 bases to trimming and J lost 3 bases; unmatched junction nucleotides: 10. The CDR3 spans 17 residues. The V gene's germline CDR1 is MNHNY and CDR2 SVGAGI (reference sequence). Here the CDR3 reads CASSPHSGQGYTGELFF. The CDR3 DNA is TGTGCCAGCAGTCCCCACTCGGGACAGGGCTACACCGGGGAGCTGTTTTTT.

This clone has only a few counts. The V and J genes are TRBV5-1 and TRBJ2-2, with 7 bases identical to TRBD1. Trimming removed 4 bases from V and 7 bases from J; junction bases left unmatched: 13. The CDR3 is 16 residues long. CDR1 and CDR2 (germline): SGHRS, YFSETQ. CDR3 in DNA: TGCGCCAGCAGCGCCCTAGAGGGGGCCTCGGGCGGGGAGCTGTTTTTT. This codes for CASSALEGASGGELFF.

Only a few counts were recorded for this clone. Other DNA sequences in the same sample also yield this CDR3. J is TRBJ1-4 and V is TRBV7-2, with TRBD1 matching over 11 bases. Germline-derived CDR1 and CDR2 are SGHTA and FQGNSA. This CDR3 spans 17 amino acids. V was clipped by 2 bases and J by 4 bases; unmatched bases: 6. Here the CDR3 reads CASSLLGQGASNEKLFF. Written as DNA, the CDR3 is TGTGCCAGCAGCTTATTAGGACAGGGGGCAAGTAATGAAAAACTGTTTTTT.

Only one count was recorded for this clone. The rearrangement joins TRBV25-1 to TRBJ2-5; 8 bases align to TRBD1. Germline V CDR1 and CDR2: MGHDK, SYGVNS. The CDR3 totals 15 residues. With V trimmed by 2 bases and J by 5 bases, 7 bases remained unmatched. The CDR3 DNA is TGTGCCAGCAGTGAAGGACAGGGCTGGGACGAGACCCAGTACTTC. Translated: CASSEGQGWDETQYF.

This chain connects TRBV18 to TRBJ2-7, with TRBD1 matching 7 bases. The junction had 1 base not matched to a gene; V was cut back by 3 bases and J by 5 bases. CDR3 length: 12 amino acids. The germline CDR1 and CDR2 sequences are KGHSH and LQKENI. The CDR3 is CASSPQGDEQYF. The DNA of the CDR3 is TGTGCCAGCTCACCCCAGGGGGACGAGCAGTACTTC. Supplemented by reference TRBV18 and TRBJ2-7, the full variable domain reads NAGVMQNPRHLVRRRGQEARLRCSPMKGHSHVYWYRQLPEEGLKFMVYLQKENIIDESGMPKERFSAEFPKEGPSILRIQQVVRGDSAAYFCASSPQGDEQYFGPGTRLTVT.

V is TRBV3-1 (or the pseudogene TRBV3-2) and J is TRBJ2-5, with 7 bases that match TRBD1. This CDR3 spans 15 amino acids. Germline V gives CDR1 LGHDT, CDR2 YNNKEL (reference sequence). V lost 1 base and J lost 0; bases outside the gene matches: 2. The CDR3 nucleotides are TGTGCCAGCAGCCAAGGAGGGGGCTACCAAGAGACCCAGTACTTC. It is translated as CASSQGGGYQETQYF.

V gene TRBV7-6 combines with J gene TRBJ2-2; TRBD1 matches 7 bases. The CDR3 covers 13 residues. With V trimmed by 1 base and J by 7 bases, 0 bases remained unmatched. Per the germline V gene, CDR1 is SGHVS and CDR2 is FNYEAQ. The CDR3 sequence is CASSLGQGGELFF. The CDR3 DNA follows: TGTGCCAGCAGCTTAGGACAGGGCGGGGAGCTGTTTTTT.

The rearrangement links TRBV5-4 to TRBJ1-2, with 11 bases that match TRBD1. The germline V gene has CDR1 SGHNT and CDR2 YYREEE (reference sequence). This CDR3 has 13 residues. V lost 4 bases, J lost 8 bases, and 4 bases stayed unmatched. CDR3 coding DNA: TGTGCCAGCAGCGGACAGGGGGCGCGAGGCTACACCTTC. Translation: CASSGQGARGYTF.

The chain is built from TRBV5-1 and TRBJ1-2; no definite D call. The CDR3 is 14 residues long. Germline V gene sequence: CDR1 SGHRS, CDR2 YFSETQ. Trimming shortened V by 6 bases and J by 2 bases, and 14 bases separated the two germline ends. The CDR3 sequence is CASTLNTLNYGYTF. CDR3 DNA sequence: TGCGCCAGCACCCTGAACACCCTCAACTATGGCTACACCTTC. The full variable domain, rest sourced from reference TRBV5-1 and TRBJ1-2, is KAGVTQTPRYLIKTRGQQVTLSCSPISGHRSVSWYQQTPGQGLQFLFEYFSETQRNKGNFPGRFSGRQFSNSRSEMNVSTLELGDSALYLCASTLNTLNYGYTFGSGTRLTVV.

J is TRBJ1-2 and V is TRBV5-1, with D possibly TRBD1 on 5 matching bases. CDR1 and CDR2 (germline): SGHRS, YFSETQ. The CDR3 consists of 14 residues. The V gene lost 0 bases and the J gene lost 6 bases, with 12 bases spanning the gap. CDR3 region: CASSLEAGRDGYTF. The CDR3 DNA reads as TGCGCCAGCAGCTTGGAGGCAGGCAGGGATGGCTACACCTTC. Supplemented by reference TRBV5-1 and TRBJ1-2, the full variable domain reads KAGVTQTPRYLIKTRGQQVTLSCSPISGHRSVSWYQQTPGQGLQFLFEYFSETQRNKGNFPGRFSGRQFSNSRSEMNVSTLELGDSALYLCASSLEAGRDGYTFGSGTRLTVV.

The chain recombines TRBV7-2 with TRBJ2-5; 9 positions match TRBD2. There are 14 residues in the CDR3. The germline V gene has CDR1 SGHTA and CDR2 FQGNSA. With V trimmed by 2 bases and J by 4 bases, 2 bases remained unmatched. The CDR3 loop reads CASSLLAGAETQYF. DNA of the CDR3: TGTGCCAGCAGCTTATTAGCGGGGGCAGAGACCCAGTACTTC.

The genes are TRBV2 and TRBJ2-1; 8 positions match TRBD1. The germline gives CDR1 SNHLY, CDR2 FYNNEI. The CDR3 length is 16 residues. After removal of 2 bases from V and 1 base from J, the junction contained 4 bases not matched to a gene. The CDR3 protein is CASSEQGATSYNEQFF. For the CDR3, the DNA is TGTGCCAGCAGTGAACAGGGGGCTACGTCCTACAATGAGCAGTTCTTC.

The gene calls are TRBV6-6 and TRBJ2-1; 9 nucleotides match TRBD2. V lost 11 bases, J lost 3 bases, and 2 bases stayed unmatched. This CDR3 spans 12 amino acids. Germline V CDR1 and CDR2: MNHNY, SVGAGI (reference sequence). For the CDR3, the DNA is TGTGCCTGTAGCGGGGGCTACAATGAGCAGTTCTTC. This sequence encodes CACSGGYNEQFF.

The CDR3 nucleotides are TGTGCCAGCAGCTTAGGCGGGAAGGGAGTTGGAACTGAAGCTTTCTTT. The encoded protein is CASSLGGKGVGTEAFF. The chain combines TRBV7-9 with TRBJ1-1, with D unresolved. Germline assignment: CDR1 SEHNR and CDR2 FQNEAQ (reference sequence). This CDR3 region has 16 residues. The ends were cut back, 1 base at V and 5 bases at J, with 17 bases in the middle.

This sequence joins TRBV12-3 or TRBV12-4 and TRBJ1-2; D possibly corresponds to TRBD1 (6 bases). The length of the CDR3 is 13 residues. V lost 1 base and J lost 6, with 9 bases in between. The chain's CDR3 is CASSLVQGNGYTF. CDR3 DNA: TGTGCCAGCAGTTTAGTGCAGGGGAATGGCTACACCTTC.

This clone was recorded a few times. The chain has TRBV6-5 and TRBJ1-1, with 8 bases identical to TRBD1. This CDR3 has 12 residues. Germline values: CDR1 MNHEY, CDR2 SVGAGI. V lost 4 bases and J lost 11; bases outside the gene matches: 6. CDR3 sequence (DNA): TGTGCCAGCAGTTCAGGGGGCAAGCGGGCTTTCTTT. The encoded protein is CASSSGGKRAFF.